The source of this TCR beta chain is a study of cytomegalovirus exposure and HLA in healthy donors. Whole-study findings and limits: Sequence variants that were highly shared formed a cluster that was likely a sequencing artifact.

In germline, CDR1 is LGHNA, CDR2 YNFKEQ. The CDR3 covers 16 residues. V was pared by 5 bases and J by 4 bases, with 12 bases of the junction left unmatched. The PCR had 60 Vbeta and 13 Jbeta primers. Some clones are missing from TCRdb's copy, which holds only in-frame ones; the method was immunoSEQ multiplex PCR. Here the sample spans 110,000 to 150,000 clones, around 9.7% being singletons. This clone occurred many times. Antigen unknown. This receptor was obtained from a man aged 50 to 60 in good health and CMV-seronegative. The chain is built from TRBV4-2 and TRBJ2-5; 8 bases agree with TRBD2. Input material: PBMCs. CDR3 bases: TGTGCCAGCAGCGTATCCAGCGGGAGCGGGGGAGAGACCCAGTACTTC. Residues: CASSVSSGSGGETQYF.